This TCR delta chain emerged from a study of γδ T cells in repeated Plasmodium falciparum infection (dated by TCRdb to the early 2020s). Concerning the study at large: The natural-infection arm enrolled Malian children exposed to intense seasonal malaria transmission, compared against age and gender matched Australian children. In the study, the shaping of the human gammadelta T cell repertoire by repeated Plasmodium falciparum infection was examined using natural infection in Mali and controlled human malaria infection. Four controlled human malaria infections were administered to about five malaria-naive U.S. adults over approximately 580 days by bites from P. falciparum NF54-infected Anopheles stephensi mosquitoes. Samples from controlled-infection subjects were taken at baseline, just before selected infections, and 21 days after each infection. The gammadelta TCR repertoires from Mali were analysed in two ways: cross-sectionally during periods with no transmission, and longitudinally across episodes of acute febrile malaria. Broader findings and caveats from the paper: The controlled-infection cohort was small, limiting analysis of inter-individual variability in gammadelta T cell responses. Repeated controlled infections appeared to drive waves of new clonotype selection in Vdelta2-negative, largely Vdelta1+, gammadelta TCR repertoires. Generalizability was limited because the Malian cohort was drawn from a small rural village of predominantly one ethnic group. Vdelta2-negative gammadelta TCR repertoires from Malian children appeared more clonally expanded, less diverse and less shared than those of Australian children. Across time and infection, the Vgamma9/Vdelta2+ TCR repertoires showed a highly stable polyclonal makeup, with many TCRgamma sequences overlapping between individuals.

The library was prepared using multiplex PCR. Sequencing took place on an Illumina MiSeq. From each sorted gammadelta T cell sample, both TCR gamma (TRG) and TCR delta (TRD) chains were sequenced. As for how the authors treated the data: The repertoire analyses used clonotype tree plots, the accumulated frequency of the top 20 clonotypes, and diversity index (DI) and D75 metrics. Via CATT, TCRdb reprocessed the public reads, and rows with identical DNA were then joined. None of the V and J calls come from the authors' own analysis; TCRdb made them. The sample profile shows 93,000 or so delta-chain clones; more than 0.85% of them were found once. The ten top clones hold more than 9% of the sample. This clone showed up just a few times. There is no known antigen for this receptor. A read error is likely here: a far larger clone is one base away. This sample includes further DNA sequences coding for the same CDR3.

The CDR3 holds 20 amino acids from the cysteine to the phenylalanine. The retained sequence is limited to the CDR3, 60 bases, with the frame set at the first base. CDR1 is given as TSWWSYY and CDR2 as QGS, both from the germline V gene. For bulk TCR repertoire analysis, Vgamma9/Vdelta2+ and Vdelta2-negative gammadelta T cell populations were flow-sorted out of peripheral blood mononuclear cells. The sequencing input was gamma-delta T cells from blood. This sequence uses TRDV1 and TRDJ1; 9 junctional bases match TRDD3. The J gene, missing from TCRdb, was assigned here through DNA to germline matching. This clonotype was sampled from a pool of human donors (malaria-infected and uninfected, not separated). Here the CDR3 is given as CALGERLAALGDKYTDKLIF. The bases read TGCGCTCTTGGGGAACGGTTGGCTGCACTGGGGGACAAGTACACCGATAAACTCATCTTT.